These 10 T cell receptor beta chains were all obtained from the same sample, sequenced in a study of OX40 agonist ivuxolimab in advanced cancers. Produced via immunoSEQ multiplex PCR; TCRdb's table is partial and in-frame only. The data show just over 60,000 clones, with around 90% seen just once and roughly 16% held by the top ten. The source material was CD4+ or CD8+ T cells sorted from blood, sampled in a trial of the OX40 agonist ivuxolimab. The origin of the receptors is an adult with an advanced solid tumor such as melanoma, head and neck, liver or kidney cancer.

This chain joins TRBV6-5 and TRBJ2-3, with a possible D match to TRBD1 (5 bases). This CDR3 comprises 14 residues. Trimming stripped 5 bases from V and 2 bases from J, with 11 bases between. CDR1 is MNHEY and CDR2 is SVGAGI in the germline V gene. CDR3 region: CASSRPTDTDTQYF. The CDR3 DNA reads TGTGCCAGCAGTCGACCGACAGACACAGATACGCAGTATTTT.

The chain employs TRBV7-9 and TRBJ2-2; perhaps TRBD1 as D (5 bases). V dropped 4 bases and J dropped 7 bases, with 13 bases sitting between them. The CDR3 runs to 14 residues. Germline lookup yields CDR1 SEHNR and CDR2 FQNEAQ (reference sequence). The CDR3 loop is CASSYTQGGGELFF. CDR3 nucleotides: TGTGCCAGCAGCTATACTCAGGGTGGCGGGGAGCTGTTTTTT.

The CDR3 loop reads CASSLVRGELFF. The CDR3, as DNA: TGTGCCAGCAGCTTAGTGAGGGGAGAACTGTTTTTT. V and J are TRBV7-8 and TRBJ1-4, with TRBD1 as a possible D gene (5 bases). This CDR3 has 12 residues. V lost 1 base and J lost 12, with 9 bases in between. Germline CDR1 reads SGHVS; CDR2 reads FQNEAQ.

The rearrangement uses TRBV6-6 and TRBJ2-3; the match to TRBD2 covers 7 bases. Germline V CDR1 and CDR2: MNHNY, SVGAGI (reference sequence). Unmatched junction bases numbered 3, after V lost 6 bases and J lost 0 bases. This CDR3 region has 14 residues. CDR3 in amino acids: CASSRLASTDTQYF. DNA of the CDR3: TGTGCCAGCAGCCGACTAGCAAGCACAGATACGCAGTATTTT.

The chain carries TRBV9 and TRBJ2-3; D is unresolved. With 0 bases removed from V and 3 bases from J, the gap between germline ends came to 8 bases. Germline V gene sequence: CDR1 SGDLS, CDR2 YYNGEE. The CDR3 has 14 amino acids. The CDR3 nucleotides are TGTGCCAGCAGCGTAGGCTCACTGACAGATACGCAGTATTTT. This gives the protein CASSVGSLTDTQYF.

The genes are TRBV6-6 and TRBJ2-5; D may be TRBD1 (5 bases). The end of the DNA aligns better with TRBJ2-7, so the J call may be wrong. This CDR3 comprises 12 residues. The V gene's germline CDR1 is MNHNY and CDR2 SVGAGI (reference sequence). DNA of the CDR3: TGTGCCAGCGGTAGGGGAATGGGCGAGCAGTACTTC. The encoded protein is CASGRGMGEQYF.

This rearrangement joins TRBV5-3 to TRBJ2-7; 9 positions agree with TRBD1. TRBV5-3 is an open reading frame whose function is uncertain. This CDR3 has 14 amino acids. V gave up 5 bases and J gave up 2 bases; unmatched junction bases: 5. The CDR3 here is CARRATGGTYEQYF. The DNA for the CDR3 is TGTGCCAGAAGGGCGACAGGGGGAACCTACGAGCAGTACTTC.

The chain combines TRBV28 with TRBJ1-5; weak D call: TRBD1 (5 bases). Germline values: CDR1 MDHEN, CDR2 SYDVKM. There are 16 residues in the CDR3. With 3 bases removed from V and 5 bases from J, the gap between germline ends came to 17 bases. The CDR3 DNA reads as TGTGCCAGCAGTTTGGATCTGGGGCAGAGACATCAGCCCCAGCATTTT. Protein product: CASSLDLGQRHQPQHF. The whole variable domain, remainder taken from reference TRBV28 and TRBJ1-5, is DVKVTQSSRYLVKRTGEKVFLECVQDMDHENMFWYRQDPGLGLRLIYFSYDVKMKEKGDIPEGYSVSREKKERFSLILESASTNQTSMYLCASSLDLGQRHQPQHFGDGTRLSIL.

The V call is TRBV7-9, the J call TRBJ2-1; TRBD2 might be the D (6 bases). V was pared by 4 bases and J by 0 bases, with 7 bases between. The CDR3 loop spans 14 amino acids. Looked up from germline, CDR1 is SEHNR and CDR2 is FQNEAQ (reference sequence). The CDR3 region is CASSSGGSYNEQFF. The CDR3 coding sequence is TGTGCCAGCAGCTCCGGGGGCTCCTACAATGAGCAGTTCTTC.

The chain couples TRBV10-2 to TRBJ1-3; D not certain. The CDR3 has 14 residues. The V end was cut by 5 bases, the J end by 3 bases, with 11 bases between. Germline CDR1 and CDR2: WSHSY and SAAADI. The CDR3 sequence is CASSRRTGGNTIYF. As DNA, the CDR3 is TGCGCCAGCAGTCGGAGAACGGGTGGAAACACCATATATTTT.